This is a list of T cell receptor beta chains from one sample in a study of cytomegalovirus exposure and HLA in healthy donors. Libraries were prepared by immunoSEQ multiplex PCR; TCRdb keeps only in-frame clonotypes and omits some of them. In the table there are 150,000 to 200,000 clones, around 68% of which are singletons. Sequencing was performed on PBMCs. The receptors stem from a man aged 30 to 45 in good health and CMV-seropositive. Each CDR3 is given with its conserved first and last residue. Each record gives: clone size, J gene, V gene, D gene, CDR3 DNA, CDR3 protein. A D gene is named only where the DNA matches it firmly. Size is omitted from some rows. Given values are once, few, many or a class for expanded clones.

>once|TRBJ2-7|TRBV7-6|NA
TGTGCCAGCAGCCCAACCCCCGGCTCCTACGAGCAGTACTTC
CASSPTPGSYEQYF
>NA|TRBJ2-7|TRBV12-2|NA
TGTGCAAGTCGCTTAGCCAGCGGGGGGACCTACGAGCAGTACTTC
CASRLASGGTYEQYF
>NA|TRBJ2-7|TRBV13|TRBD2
TGTGCCAGCAGCTCCGGGACTAGCGATGGCGAGCAGTACTTC
CASSSGTSDGEQYF
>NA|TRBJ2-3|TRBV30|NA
TGTGCCTGGAGTGGACAGACAAGCACAGATACGCAGTATTTT
CAWSGQTSTDTQYF
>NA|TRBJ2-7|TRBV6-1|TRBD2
TGTGCCGGCAGTGTCACTAGCGGGAGCTACGAGCAGTACTTC
CAGSVTSGSYEQYF
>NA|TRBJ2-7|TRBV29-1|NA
TGCAGCCCCAAAGGTCGGGGTTCCTACGAGCAGTACTTC
CSPKGRGSYEQYF
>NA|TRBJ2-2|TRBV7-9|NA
TGTGCCAGCAGCTTAGAACAGAACACCGGGGAGCTGTTTTTT
CASSLEQNTGELFF
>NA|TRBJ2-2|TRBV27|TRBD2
TGTGCCAGCAGTTCGTCGACTAGCGGGCAAACGAACACCGGGGAGCTGTTTTTT
CASSSSTSGQTNTGELFF
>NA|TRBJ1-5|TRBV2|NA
TGTGCCAGCAGTGAGGCAGGGGCAGTGCAGCCCCAGCATTTT
CASSEAGAVQPQHF
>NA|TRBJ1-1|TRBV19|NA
TGTGCCAGTAGCATGACTGAGGCCACTGAAGCTTTCTTT
CASSMTEATEAFF
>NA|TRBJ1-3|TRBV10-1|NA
TGCGCCAGCAGTGAAGGGCAGGGTGCCGGAAACACCATATATTTT
CASSEGQGAGNTIYF
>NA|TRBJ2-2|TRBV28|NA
TGTGCCAGTAGGGGCACGAACACCGGGGAGCTGTTTTTT
CASRGTNTGELFF
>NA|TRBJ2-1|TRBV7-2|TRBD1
TGTGCCAGCAGCTTATATCTCGGCAGGGGGTTGGGCAATGAGCAGTTCTTC
CASSLYLGRGLGNEQFF
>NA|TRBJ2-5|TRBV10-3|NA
TGTGCCATCAGTGCCTCCGCTGGTCGGAAGGGGGCGGAGGGAGAGACCCAGTACTTC
CAISASAGRKGAEGETQYF
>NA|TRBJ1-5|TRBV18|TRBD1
TGTGCCAGCTCAGCGGGGACAGCTTCTAGCAATCAGCCCCAGCATTTT
CASSAGTASSNQPQHF
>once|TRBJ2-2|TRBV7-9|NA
TGTGCCAGCAGAGGCGGGACGTTTGCCGGGGAGCTGTTTTTT
CASRGGTFAGELFF
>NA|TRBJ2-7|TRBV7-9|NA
TGTGCCAGCAGCTTGAGCCTAGGTGGCGGCTACGAGCAGTACTTC
CASSLSLGGGYEQYF
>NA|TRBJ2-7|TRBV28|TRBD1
TGTGCCAGCAGTTCACCGGGACAGGGGGTCGAGCAGTACTTC
CASSSPGQGVEQYF
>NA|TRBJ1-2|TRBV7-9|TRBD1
TGTTCCAGCAGCTTAGGGGACAGGGAACGGGACTATGGCTACACCTTC
CSSSLGDRERDYGYTF
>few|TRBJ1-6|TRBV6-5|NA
TGTGCCAGCACCCCACGCTCGGTCAATAATTCACCCCTCCACTTT
CASTPRSVNNSPLHF
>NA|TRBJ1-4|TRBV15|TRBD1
TGTGCCACCAGCCTCGGCCGGGGACAGAGCCTGGAAAAACTGTTTTTT
CATSLGRGQSLEKLFF
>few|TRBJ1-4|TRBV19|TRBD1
TGTGCCAGTAGTATTATCTCGGCCAGGGGGGATGAAAAACTGTTTTTT
CASSIISARGDEKLFF
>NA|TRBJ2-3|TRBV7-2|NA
TGTGCCACCCTCGGGGACACAGATACGCAGTATTTT
CATLGDTDTQYF
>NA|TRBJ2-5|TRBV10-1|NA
TGCGCCAGCAGTGAAGGACTTCGGGAGACCCAGTACTTC
CASSEGLRETQYF
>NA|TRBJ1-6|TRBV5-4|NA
TGTGCCAGCAGCTTGGAACAGTATAATTCACCCCTCCACTTT
CASSLEQYNSPLHF
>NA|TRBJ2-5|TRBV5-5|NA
TGTGCCAGCATCAAGGAAGGAGTCCAAGAGACCCAGTACTTC
CASIKEGVQETQYF
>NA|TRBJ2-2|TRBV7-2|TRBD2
TGTGCCAGCAGCTTAGCCCAAGGACTAGCGGGGAACACCGGGGAGCTGTTTTTT
CASSLAQGLAGNTGELFF
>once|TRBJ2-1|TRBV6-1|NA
TGTGCCAGCATCAGCTACAATGAGCAGTTCTTC
CASISYNEQFF
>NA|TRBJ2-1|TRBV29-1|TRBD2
TGCAGCGGATGGACTAGCGGGTACCAGTTCTTC
CSGWTSGYQFF
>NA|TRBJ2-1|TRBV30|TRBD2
TGTGCCTGGGTGGGACTAGCGGGAGTAAGTGAGCAGTTCTTC
CAWVGLAGVSEQFF
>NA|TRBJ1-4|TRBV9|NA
TGTGCCAGCAGCCGCTCCCTGGACATGGGTGAAAAACTGTTTTTT
CASSRSLDMGEKLFF
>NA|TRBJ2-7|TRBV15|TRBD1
TGTGCCACCAGCATGGGACAGGGTGTAGTGCAGTACTTC
CATSMGQGVVQYF
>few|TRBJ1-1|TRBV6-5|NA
TGTGCCAGCCAAAAGGGGAAAAGGGCGCGCTCTGAAGCTTTCTTT
CASQKGKRARSEAFF
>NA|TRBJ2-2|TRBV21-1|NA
TGTGCCAGCAGCAAATATCGGGTAACCGGGGAGCTGTTTTTT
CASSKYRVTGELFF
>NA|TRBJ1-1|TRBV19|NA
TGTGCCAGTAGTATCGGAGCTGGTGGAACTGAAGCTTTCTTT
CASSIGAGGTEAFF
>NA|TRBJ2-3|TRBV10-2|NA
TGCGCCAGCACCACAAATACGCAGTATTTT
CASTTNTQYF
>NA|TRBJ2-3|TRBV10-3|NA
TGTGCCATCAGTGAGTCGGAACGGGAGATAACAGATACGCAGTATTTT
CAISESEREITDTQYF
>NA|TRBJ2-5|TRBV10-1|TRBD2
TGCGCCAGCAGTGAAGGACTAGCGGGAACAGAGACCCAGTACTTC
CASSEGLAGTETQYF
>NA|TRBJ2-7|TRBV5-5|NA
TGTGCCAGCAGCTTGGGGGCAGGGGACTCCTACGAGCAGTACTTC
CASSLGAGDSYEQYF
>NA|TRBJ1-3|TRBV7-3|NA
TGTGCCAGCAGCTTAACGGGACAACCTGGAAACACCATATATTTT
CASSLTGQPGNTIYF
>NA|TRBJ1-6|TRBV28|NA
TGTGCCAGCAGTTTAACCAGGGTCGACTCACCCCTCCACTTT
CASSLTRVDSPLHF
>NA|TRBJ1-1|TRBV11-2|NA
TGTGCCAGCAGCCAGAACACAGTGAACACTGAAGCTTTCTTT
CASSQNTVNTEAFF
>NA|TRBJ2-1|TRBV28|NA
TGTGCCAGCAGTCAGAAGGAGCAGTTCTTC
CASSQKEQFF
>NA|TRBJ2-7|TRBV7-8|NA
TGTGCCAGCAGCTTAGCGGTGATCTCCTACGAGCAGTACTTC
CASSLAVISYEQYF
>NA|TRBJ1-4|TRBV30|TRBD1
TGTGCCTGGACCGGGACAGGGAATTCTGAAAAACTGTTTTTT
CAWTGTGNSEKLFF
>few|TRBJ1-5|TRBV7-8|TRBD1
TGTGCCAGCAGCTCCGACAGGGGACAACAGCCCCAGCATTTT
CASSSDRGQQPQHF
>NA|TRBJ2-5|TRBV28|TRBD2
TGTGCCAGCAGTCCCGGCGGACCACTAGCGGGACTTGAGACCCAGTACTTC
CASSPGGPLAGLETQYF
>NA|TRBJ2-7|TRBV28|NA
TGTGCCAGCAGCGACCCACCCAGGCCCTACGAGCAGTACTTC
CASSDPPRPYEQYF
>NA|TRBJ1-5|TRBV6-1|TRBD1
TGTGCCAGCAGGGCAGGGGGGTATAGCAATCAGCCCCAGCATTTT
CASRAGGYSNQPQHF
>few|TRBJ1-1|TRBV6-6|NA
TGTGCCAGCAGCTTTTTTGTAACTAAGGACACTGAAGCTTTCTTT
CASSFFVTKDTEAFF
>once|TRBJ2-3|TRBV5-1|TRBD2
TGCGCCAGCAGCTATACCAGGGCGGGAGATATTACAGATACGCAGTATTTT
CASSYTRAGDITDTQYF
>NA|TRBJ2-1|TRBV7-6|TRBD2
TGTGCCAGCAGCTTAAGCGGGAGGGCCTCCAATGAGCAGTTCTTC
CASSLSGRASNEQFF
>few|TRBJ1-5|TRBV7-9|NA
TGTGCCAGCAGCTTAGTTCAGGCCAGGGGAGAGTATAGCAATCAGCCCCAGCATTTT
CASSLVQARGEYSNQPQHF
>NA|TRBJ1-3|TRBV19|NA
TGTGCCACCGCCATTAGCCTTGGAAACACCATATATTTT
CATAISLGNTIYF